The 9 T cell receptor beta chains below were found in one sample sequenced in a study of technical replicates of blood from four donors. Sequencing was performed with immunoSEQ multiplex PCR; in TCRdb, only in-frame clones are kept and a portion is missing. The sample gives around 78,000 clones, 94% of which show up once; less than 0.3% is in the top ten. Material for sequencing was T cells isolated from PBMCs. The source of these receptors is a human donor in good health.

The chain is built from TRBV6-5 and TRBJ1-2; maybe TRBD1 (5 bases). Trimming took off 0 bases at V and 4 bases at J, with 12 bases between the two ends. In germline, CDR1 is MNHEY, CDR2 SVGAGI. The CDR3 has 15 amino acids. CDR3 nucleotide sequence: TGTGCCAGCAGTTACTCCGGCAGGGATCTCTATGGCTACACCTTC. It encodes CASSYSGRDLYGYTF.

The rearrangement uses TRBV6-5 and TRBJ1-3; D uncertain. The CDR3 runs to 12 residues. V lost 5 bases and J 3 bases, leaving 5 bases between the germline ends. The germline gives CDR1 MNHEY, CDR2 SVGAGI. The chain's CDR3 is CASSGDGNTIYF. In nucleotides, the CDR3 is TGTGCCAGCAGTGGAGATGGAAACACCATATATTTT.

J is TRBJ2-5 and V is TRBV30, with D unclear. Trimming removed 2 bases at V and 4 bases at J, with 11 bases between. Germline CDR1 is GTSNPN and CDR2 is SVGIG (reference sequence). The CDR3 contains 13 residues. CDR3 loop: CAWSSEFSETQYF. DNA of the CDR3: TGTGCCTGGAGTTCTGAGTTCTCAGAGACCCAGTACTTC.

This sequence joins TRBV9 and TRBJ1-2, with a weak D call TRBD1 (6 bases). Trimming stripped 3 bases from V and 5 bases from J, with 14 bases between. This CDR3 is 14 amino acids long. The germline CDR1 and CDR2 sequences are SGDLS and YYNGEE. CDR3 DNA sequence: TGTGCCAGCAGCGCGGGACACCTCCCTTATGGCTACACCTTC. Protein: CASSAGHLPYGYTF.

This chain links TRBV7-2 with TRBJ2-7; D might be TRBD2 (6 bases). This CDR3 has 13 amino acids. The germline CDR1 and CDR2 sequences are SGHTA and FQGNSA. V gave up 2 bases and J gave up 2 bases, with 7 bases separating them. CDR3 coding DNA: TGTGCCAGCAGCTTAACGGGAGCCTACGAGCAGTACTTC. Encoded protein: CASSLTGAYEQYF. Filled out from reference TRBV7-2 and TRBJ2-7, the complete variable domain reads GAGVSQSPSNKVTEKGKDVELRCDPISGHTALYWYRQSLGQGLEFLIYFQGNSAPDKSGLPSDRFSAERTGGSVSTLTIQRTQQEDSAVYLCASSLTGAYEQYFGPGTRLTVT.

This chain joins TRBV19 and TRBJ2-7; D perhaps matches TRBD1 (6 bases). CDR3 length: 14 residues. Germline V gene sequence: CDR1 LNHDA, CDR2 SQIVND (reference sequence). V was pared by 2 bases and J by 5 bases, with 13 bases between. CDR3 nucleotide sequence: TGTGCCAGTAGTATACAGGGGCACCTAGACGAGCAGTACTTC. Its protein is CASSIQGHLDEQYF.

V gene TRBV19 combines with J gene TRBJ2-1; 8 bases are a match to TRBD2. V dropped 3 bases and J dropped 3; count of bases not matched to a gene: 25. This CDR3 is built from 22 residues. CDR1 is LNHDA, CDR2 SQIVND, per germline (reference sequence). The DNA for the CDR3 is TGTGCCAGTAGTATTCCCCTGGGAGCAGCGGGAGACCACCGTAGAGTCTACAATGAGCAGTTCTTC. This codes for CASSIPLGAAGDHRRVYNEQFF. Filled out from reference TRBV19 and TRBJ2-1, the complete variable domain reads DGGITQSPKYLFRKEGQNVTLSCEQNLNHDAMYWYRQDPGQGLRLIYYSQIVNDFQKGDIAEGYSVSREKKESFPLTVTSAQKNPTAFYLCASSIPLGAAGDHRRVYNEQFFGPGTRLTVL.

This chain links TRBV10-1 with TRBJ2-3, with D unresolved. Germline CDR1 and CDR2: WNHNN and SYGVQD (reference sequence). The CDR3 is 15 amino acids. The V end lost 0 bases, the J end lost 0 bases, and 7 bases lay between the germline ends. For the CDR3, the DNA is TGCGCCAGCAGTGAGTCGACTGCGAGCACAGATACGCAGTATTTT. Protein: CASSESTASTDTQYF.

As DNA, the CDR3 is TGTGCCACCGCGGGGGGCCTAGTATACAATGAGCAGTTCTTC. It translates to CATAGGLVYNEQFF. The gene calls are TRBV15 and TRBJ2-1; 8 bases fit TRBD2. CDR3 length: 14 amino acids. V gave up 8 bases and J gave up 4 bases; unmatched junction bases: 7. Germline values: CDR1 LNHNV, CDR2 YYDKDF (reference sequence).